The present TCR beta chain was sequenced within a study of blood T cell repertoires in COVID-19. The wider study: The United States, Italy and Spain provided the acute and convalescent COVID-19 samples. The analysed material was cDNA or gDNA that came from T cells, B-cell-depleted T cells, or PBMCs.

The V end lost 0 bases, the J end lost 2 bases, and 8 bases lay between the germline ends. Germline CDR1 and CDR2: MNHEY and SVGAGI. This CDR3 is built from 14 residues. Source study methods: Estimation of nucleated cell counts was performed using reference gene primer amplification. Profiled with immunoSEQ multiplex PCR; TCRdb holds only in-frame clones, not every one. V and J calls and clone size come straight from that table; D and trimming were deduced from the DNA. In the table there are some 230,000 clones, more than 65% of which are singletons. This sequence was found in a woman aged 55-69 years with acute or convalescent COVID-19. Sequencing was done on a sample of peripheral blood. The chain links TRBV6-5 to TRBJ2-7, with unresolved D. The CDR3 sequence: CASSYSAPTYEQYF. CDR3 DNA sequence: TGTGCCAGCAGTTACTCGGCCCCCACCTACGAGCAGTACTTC.